This T cell receptor (beta chain) was sequenced for a study of blood T cell dynamics during melanoma immunotherapy. Study-wide context: First-line therapy was either pembrolizumab or nivolumab with ipilimumab for metastatic melanoma.

The time point here: pre-treatment baseline. Samples come from before therapy and from week 3 after the first blockade cycle. At 12 weeks after first infusion, RECIST 1.1 defined response for most patients. The table came from immunoSEQ multiplex PCR; TCRdb's copy has only in-frame clones and leaves some out. Of roughly 9,900 clones listed, over 85% were seen once; the top ten hold 32%. This receptor was identified in a human donor with melanoma. Specimen: blood, collected from a patient treated with checkpoint blockade.

The CDR3 reads CASSYSGRADNEQFF. The CDR3 coding sequence is TGTGCCAGCAGCTACAGCGGGAGGGCCGACAATGAGCAGTTCTTC. The chain joins TRBV4-2 to TRBJ2-1; 10 nucleotides align to TRBD2. The length of the CDR3 is 15 residues. J gave up 5 bases and V 5 bases, and 6 bases lay outside the gene matches. Germline CDR1 is LGHNA and CDR2 is YNFKEQ.